One and the same sample provided the 6 T cell receptor beta chains below, sequenced in a study of T and B cells in COVID-19 patients (dated by TCRdb to 2019 to 2021). Genomic DNA extracted from blood, in amounts of 250-500 ng, served as the starting material for amplifying TRB repertoires. The sequencer listed for this sample is Illumina MiSeq. Multiplex PCR with BIOMED2 TRB-A/B primer pools was used to amplify the TRB rearrangements. TCRdb ran its own pipeline on the public reads, namely fastp trimming at Q25 and MiXCR clone calling, and kept in-frame beta chains. Rows with one shared CDR3 protein collapse into an entry with the most common genes and DNA. The sample table lists fewer than 25,000 distinct CDR3 sequences, under 30% of them with a count of one. The biggest ten clones account for under 3.5% of the sample. The sample comprised blood. These receptors all come from a human donor who had recovered from COVID-19.

This rearrangement joins TRBV20-1 to TRBJ2-4; 10 bases are a match to TRBD2. CDR1 and CDR2 (germline): DFQATT, SNEGSKA (reference sequence). The CDR3 is 17 residues long. The V segment lost 0 bases and the J segment 0 bases; nucleotides outside the gene matches: 5. CDR3: CSAREGTSVVAKNIQYF. CDR3 in DNA: TGCAGTGCTAGAGAAGGGACTAGCGTCGTAGCCAAAAACATTCAGTACTTC.

In DNA form, the CDR3 reads TGTGCCAGCAGCCCGGGGTATGACAGCTCAGATACGCAGTATTTT. It yields the protein CASSPGYDSSDTQYF. This chain connects TRBV11-1 to TRBJ2-3, with D perhaps TRBD1 or TRBD2 (5 bases each). The ends were cut back, 5 bases at V and 4 bases at J, with 16 bases in the middle. The CDR3 sequence is 15 residues long. Germline V CDR1 and CDR2: SGHAT, FQDESV (reference sequence). The full variable domain, with the rest looked up from reference TRBV11-1 and TRBJ2-3, is EAEVAQSPRYKITEKSQAVAFWCDPISGHATLYWYRQILGQGPELLVQFQDESVVDDSQLPKDRFSAERLKGVDSTLKIQPAELGDSAMYLCASSPGYDSSDTQYFGPGTRLTVL.

The table lists this clonotype with a few counts. The chain uses TRBV19 and TRBJ1-5; a possible D gene is TRBD1 (5 bases). Trimming took off 3 bases at V and 1 base at J, with 10 bases between the two ends. Germline CDR1 LNHDA, CDR2 SQIVND (reference sequence). The CDR3 totals 15 residues. CDR3 DNA sequence: TGTGCCAGTAGTATTGGGCAGGGAAGCAATCAGCCCCAGCATTTT. Translating it yields CASSIGQGSNQPQHF.

The chain links TRBV6-5 to TRBJ2-5; D is unclear. V was pared by 0 bases and J by 2 bases, with 7 bases between. CDR1 is MNHEY, CDR2 SVGAGI, per germline. The CDR3 totals 14 residues. DNA for the CDR3: TGTGCCAGCAGTTACTCGGTCGTTCAAGAGACCCAGTACTTC. Its translation is CASSYSVVQETQYF.

Here the CDR3 reads CAWSGEGYQPQHF. CDR3 DNA: TGTGCCTGGAGTGGTGAAGGTTATCAGCCCCAGCATTTT. The chain combines TRBV30 with TRBJ1-5; no clear D gene. The germline V gene has CDR1 GTSNPN and CDR2 SVGIG (reference sequence). V lost 1 base to trimming and J lost 5 bases, with 9 bases between them. The CDR3 contains 13 residues. Variable domain in full (rest from reference TRBV30 and TRBJ1-5): SQTIHQWPATLVQPVGSPLSLECTVEGTSNPNLYWYRQAAGRGLQLLFYSVGIGQISSEVPQNLSASRPQDRQFILSSKKLLLSDSGFYLCAWSGEGYQPQHFGDGTRLSIL.

This clonotype showed up just a few times. The rearrangement uses TRBV30 and TRBJ2-7; D possibly corresponds to TRBD2 (5 bases). Deletions cut 2 bases from V and 3 bases from J, with 8 bases between. CDR1 is GTSNPN, CDR2 SVGIG, per germline (reference sequence). CDR3 length equals 12 residues. CDR3 loop: CAWSIGGYEQYF. The CDR3 nucleotides read TGTGCCTGGAGTATAGGAGGCTACGAGCAGTACTTC.